This T cell receptor beta chain was captured by sequencing in a study of shared clonotypes between healthy human individuals. General study results and limits: The study generally estimated greater richness for naive than memory subsets. Clonotype sharing among donors was expected to depend on sequencing depth.

Naive CD45RA+ and memory CD45RA-negative subsets were split from CD4+ cells. This clone appeared a few times. The target antigen is unknown. The test was conducted at deep level. Some clones are missing from TCRdb's copy, which holds only in-frame ones; the method was immunoSEQ multiplex PCR. The sample lists 780,000 or so clones; approximately 77% were seen once. Sequencing was carried out using memory CD4+ T cells sorted from blood. Subset defined: CD45RA-negative fraction. The sequence was collected from a woman in her 30s in good health.

The CDR3 spells CASGTVGSNEQFF. CDR3 nucleotide sequence: TGTGCCAGCGGGACTGTGGGGTCCAATGAGCAGTTCTTC. This sequence joins TRBV7-8 and TRBJ2-1; possible D gene TRBD2, 6 bases. This CDR3 region has 13 residues. Germline V gene lookup returns CDR1 SGHVS and CDR2 FQNEAQ. V shed 8 bases and J shed 6 bases, with 14 bases lying between them.